The text below deals with one T cell receptor (beta chain). Other DNA sequences in the sample encode the same CDR3. Germline CDR1 reads SNHLY; CDR2 reads FYNNEI. The CDR3 covers 15 residues. After removal of 6 bases from V and 0 bases from J, the junction contained 7 bases not matched to a gene. The data stem from a study of blood T cell repertoires in COVID-19. Method: immunoSEQ multiplex PCR; TCRdb's copy keeps in-frame clones and lacks some. The sample lists 150,000 to 200,000 clones, roughly 88% seen once, with 9% in the top ten. The rearrangement links TRBV2 to TRBJ1-1; 7 bases map to TRBD1. The source of this sequence is a woman under 30 who had recovered from COVID-19. The sequenced sample consisted of PBMCs or T cells enriched from blood (not recorded which). CDR3 sequence reads: CASSDRARMNTEAFF. CDR3 DNA sequence: TGTGCCAGCAGCGACAGGGCACGAATGAACACTGAAGCTTTCTTT. Filled out from reference TRBV2 and TRBJ1-1, the complete variable domain reads EPEVTQTPSHQVTQMGQEVILRCVPISNHLYFYWYRQILGQKVEFLVSFYNNEISEKSEIFDDQFSVERPDGSNFTLKIRSTKLEDSAMYFCASSDRARMNTEAFFGQGTRLTVV.